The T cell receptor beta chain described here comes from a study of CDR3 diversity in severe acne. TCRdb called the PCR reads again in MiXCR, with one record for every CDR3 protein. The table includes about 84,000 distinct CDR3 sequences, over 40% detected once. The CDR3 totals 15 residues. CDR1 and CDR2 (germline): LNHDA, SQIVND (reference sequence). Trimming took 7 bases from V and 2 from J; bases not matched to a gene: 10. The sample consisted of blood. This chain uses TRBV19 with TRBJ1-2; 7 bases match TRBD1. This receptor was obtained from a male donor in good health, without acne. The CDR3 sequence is CASTESGTANYGYTF. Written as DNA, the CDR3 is TGTGCCAGTACCGAATCAGGGACAGCAAACTATGGCTACACCTTC.